Shown below are 8 T cell receptor beta chains from a single sample sequenced in a study of chronic HIV infection and antiretroviral therapy. TCRdb independently ran MiXCR on the 5' RACE reads; one entry per CDR3 protein. The profile covers approximately 47,000 distinct CDR3 sequences, with about 19% appearing a single time and roughly 3% taken by the ten largest. The sequencing sample was made of peripheral blood. These receptors were collected from an adult who had HIV and had not received antiretroviral therapy, or was an uninfected healthy control (not recorded which).

This chain connects TRBV15 to TRBJ1-1; TRBD1 agrees at 7 bases. The V and J ends lost 0 bases and 11 bases, in that order; junction bases with no gene match: 12. This CDR3 has 15 residues. Germline lookup yields CDR1 LNHNV and CDR2 YYDKDF (reference sequence). As DNA, the CDR3 is TGTGCCACCAGCAGAGATGGTTCAGGGGGAAGACCGGCTTTCTTT. Its protein product is CATSRDGSGGRPAFF. Full variable domain (missing parts from reference TRBV15 and TRBJ1-1): DAMVIQNPRYQVTQFGKPVTLSCSQTLNHNVMYWYQQKSSQAPKLLFHYYDKDFNNEADTPDNFQSRRPNTSFCFLDIRSPGLGDTAMYLCATSRDGSGGRPAFFGQGTRLTVV.

The chain combines TRBV4-1 with TRBJ2-7, with D unresolved. The germline V gene has CDR1 MGHRA and CDR2 YSYEKL. The CDR3 consists of 14 residues. Trimming left V 4 bases short and J 3 bases short, with 13 bases between. Here the CDR3 reads CASSPGATDYEQYF. The CDR3 DNA follows: TGCGCCAGCAGCCCCGGTGCCACTGACTACGAGCAGTACTTC.

This chain uses TRBV27 with TRBJ1-2, with a weak D call TRBD1 (5 bases). The V gene lost 3 bases and the J gene lost 7 bases, with 12 bases spanning the gap. CDR1 and CDR2 (germline): MNHEY, SMNVEV (reference sequence). CDR3 length: 13 residues. The CDR3 sequence: CASSFPPGSGYTF. In DNA, the CDR3 is TGTGCCAGCAGTTTCCCACCAGGGAGTGGCTACACCTTC.

This clonotype was counted a few times. The chain combines TRBV28 with TRBJ1-5; no clear D. The V gene lost 4 bases and the J gene lost 6 bases, with 7 bases spanning the gap. Germline V gene data show CDR1 as MDHEN and CDR2 as SYDVKM. The CDR3 runs 12 residues. The CDR3 DNA reads TGTGCCAGCAGTTCCGTGGTTCAGCCCCAGCATTTT. Translating it yields CASSSVVQPQHF.

The rearrangement joins TRBV3-1 to TRBJ2-1, with 9 nucleotides matching TRBD2. The V gene's germline CDR1 is LGHDT and CDR2 YNNKEL (reference sequence). The CDR3 runs to 17 residues. V shed 0 bases and J 1 base; nucleotides not matched to a gene: 4. CDR3 residues: CASSQDKLAGSYNEQFF. CDR3 in DNA: TGTGCCAGCAGCCAAGATAAGCTAGCGGGGTCCTACAATGAGCAGTTCTTC.

This clonotype was detected a few times. The junction differs from germline at one of its ends, possibly a read error. The chain links TRBV5-1 to TRBJ2-3; TRBD2 matches at 8 bases. CDR1 is SGHRS and CDR2 is YFSETQ in the germline V gene. The CDR3 spans 12 residues. CDR3 DNA: TGCGCCAGCAGCTTAAGTTGGAGCGGGAGTGAATGG. Its translation: CASSLSWSGSEW.

The chain combines TRBV24-1 with TRBJ1-2, with D hard to call. The CDR3 is made up of 12 amino acids. V was shortened by 8 bases and J by 1 base, with 7 bases between the two germline ends. Germline CDR1 is KGHDR and CDR2 is SFDVKD. CDR3 nucleotides: TGTGCCACCACGTCCAGTAACTATGGCTACACCTTC. Translation gives CATTSSNYGYTF.

This clonotype was counted a few times. This rearrangement joins TRBV3-1 to TRBJ2-7; D uncertain. There are 13 residues in the CDR3. The germline V and J ends were trimmed by 4 bases and 6 bases, with 13 bases remaining between them. Germline V lookup: CDR1 LGHDT, CDR2 YNNKEL (reference sequence). The CDR3 nucleotides read TGTGCCAGCAGCCCCACACGGGCTAGCGAGCAGTACTTC. Translating it yields CASSPTRASEQYF.